The 19 T cell receptor beta chains below were found in one sample sequenced in a study of siplizumab effects on memory and regulatory T cells. Using immunoSEQ multiplex PCR, the repertoire was profiled, and TCRdb retains in-frame clones only, with some absent. The sample lists roughly 26,000 clones; 70% to 85% were seen once. Input material: memory CD4+ T cells sorted from blood. These receptors were obtained from a human donor in good health.

The gene calls are TRBV7-6 and TRBJ2-5; D may be TRBD1 (5 bases). Germline-derived CDR1 and CDR2 are SGHVS and FNYEAQ. The length of the CDR3 is 13 residues. V lost 1 base and J 4 bases, leaving 7 bases between the germline ends. The CDR3 DNA reads TGTGCCAGCAGCTTAGGGGGCGGAGAGACCCAGTACTTC. Translating gives CASSLGGGETQYF. Filled out from reference TRBV7-6 and TRBJ2-5, the complete variable domain reads GAGVSQSPRYKVTKRGQDVALRCDPISGHVSLYWYRQALGQGPEFLTYFNYEAQQDKSGLPNDRFSAERPEGSISTLTIQRTEQRDSAMYRCASSLGGGETQYFGPGTRLLVL.

The chain combines TRBV7-3 with TRBJ2-1; D is possibly TRBD2 (6 bases). CDR3 length equals 13 residues. V was pared by 3 bases and J by 6 bases, with 9 bases between. CDR1 and CDR2 (germline): SGHTA, FQGTGA. The CDR3 sequence is CASSFTGSNEQFF. The CDR3 coding sequence is TGTGCCAGCAGCTTTACCGGGAGCAATGAGCAGTTCTTC.

The V call is TRBV18, the J call TRBJ2-3; 13 bases agree with TRBD2. CDR1 and CDR2 from the germline V gene are KGHSH and LQKENI. Trimming removed 2 bases from V and 6 bases from J; junction bases left unmatched: 11. The CDR3 runs 18 residues. This CDR3 reads CASSPTYTSGRARDTQYF. The CDR3 DNA is TGTGCCAGCTCACCAACATATACTAGCGGGAGGGCCAGGGATACGCAGTATTTT.

This clone was found a few times. The genes are TRBV5-4 and TRBJ2-7; 8 nucleotides line up with TRBD2. The CDR3 covers 14 residues. The V and J ends lost 4 bases and 3 bases, in that order; junction bases with no gene match: 6. Germline CDR1 and CDR2: SGHNT and YYREEE (reference sequence). The CDR3: CASSTGTSIYEQYF. CDR3 in DNA: TGTGCCAGCAGCACCGGGACTAGTATCTACGAGCAGTACTTC.

The genes are TRBV6-6 and TRBJ1-1; D is unresolved. Per germline, CDR1 MNHNY and CDR2 SVGAGI (reference sequence). V lost 5 bases and J 5 bases, leaving 3 bases between the germline ends. The CDR3 totals 10 residues. DNA for the CDR3: TGTGCCAGCAGTAAGACTGAAGCTTTCTTT. Amino acid sequence: CASSKTEAFF.

V and J are TRBV6-1 and TRBJ2-5; D gene uncertain. The CDR3 is 13 residues long. The germline gives CDR1 MNHNS, CDR2 SASEGT. Deletions cut 9 bases from V and 5 bases from J, with 16 bases between. The CDR3 DNA reads TGTGCCAGGATTAAACCTGGTGAGGAGACCCAGTACTTC. The encoded protein is CARIKPGEETQYF.

This chain uses TRBV30 with TRBJ2-7, with D perhaps matching TRBD2 (6 bases). Looked up from germline, CDR1 is GTSNPN and CDR2 is SVGIG (reference sequence). Trimming took 0 bases from V and 6 from J, leaving 12 bases between them. The CDR3 covers 13 residues. The CDR3 loop reads CAWSVGGIAEQYF. CDR3 in DNA: TGTGCCTGGAGTGTTGGAGGGATCGCCGAGCAGTACTTC. The variable domain in full, with the rest retrieved from reference TRBV30 and TRBJ2-7, is SQTIHQWPATLVQPVGSPLSLECTVEGTSNPNLYWYRQAAGRGLQLLFYSVGIGQISSEVPQNLSASRPQDRQFILSSKKLLLSDSGFYLCAWSVGGIAEQYFGPGTRLTVT.

The chain employs TRBV9 and TRBJ2-3, with D possibly called TRBD1 or TRBD2 (6 bases each). The CDR3 runs to 14 residues. V was shortened by 3 bases and J by 5 bases, with 13 bases between the two germline ends. Looked up from germline, CDR1 is SGDLS and CDR2 is YYNGEE. CDR3: CASSAGGGQDTQYF. The CDR3 nucleotides read TGTGCCAGCAGCGCCGGAGGGGGGCAAGATACGCAGTATTTT. Full variable domain (rest looked up from reference TRBV9 and TRBJ2-3): DSGVTQTPKHLITATGQRVTLRCSPRSGDLSVYWYQQSLDQGLQFLIQYYNGEERAKGNILERFSAQQFPDLHSELNLSSLELGDSALYFCASSAGGGQDTQYFGPGTRLTVL.

The chain combines TRBV7-2 with TRBJ2-5; TRBD2 is a possible D gene (5 bases). This CDR3 spans 14 amino acids. Trimming took off 1 base at V and 7 bases at J, with 13 bases between the two ends. The germline gives CDR1 SGHTA, CDR2 FQGNSA. The CDR3 is CASSLGGGSGTQYF. The CDR3 DNA is TGTGCCAGCAGCTTAGGCGGCGGGTCAGGGACCCAGTACTTC.

Worth noting for this clone: This CDR3 is also generated by other DNA sequences in the sample. The rearrangement joins TRBV20-1 to TRBJ1-2; 7 bases align to TRBD1. This CDR3 is 11 amino acids long. J lost 4 bases, V lost 6 bases, and 2 bases had no gene match. From germline, CDR1 is DFQATT and CDR2 SNEGSKA (reference sequence). The CDR3: CSARQGYGYTF. CDR3 nucleotides: TGCAGTGCCCGACAGGGCTATGGCTACACCTTC.

J is TRBJ2-3 and V is TRBV15, with TRBD1 as a possible D gene (5 bases). CDR3 length: 14 amino acids. V was pared by 1 base and J by 7 bases, with 12 bases between. Germline V gene sequence: CDR1 LNHNV, CDR2 YYDKDF (reference sequence). CDR3 nucleotides: TGTGCCACCAGCAGAGTGCTACAGGCTCATACGCAGTATTTT. The encoded protein is CATSRVLQAHTQYF.

The V gene is TRBV18, the J gene TRBJ2-1; no firm D call. The CDR3 has 14 amino acids. Trimming removed 2 bases from V and 5 bases from J, with 10 bases in between. Germline CDR1 reads KGHSH; CDR2 reads LQKENI. The CDR3 sequence is CASSPWARDNEQFF. The CDR3 DNA reads as TGTGCCAGCTCACCATGGGCCCGAGACAATGAGCAGTTCTTC.

The chain carries TRBV18 and TRBJ2-7; perhaps TRBD1 as D (6 bases). V was clipped by 5 bases and J by 4 bases, with 6 bases between them. The CDR3 runs 11 residues. Germline V lookup: CDR1 KGHSH, CDR2 LQKENI. CDR3 sequence (DNA): TGTGCCAGCTCAACAGGGTACGAGCAGTACTTC. This codes for CASSTGYEQYF.

As DNA, the CDR3 is TGTGCCAGCAGCCGACCTCAGGGGGCGGATACGCAGTATTTT. Its protein is CASSRPQGADTQYF. V and J are TRBV11-3 and TRBJ2-3; 8 bases map to TRBD1. The CDR3 covers 14 residues. Germline loops: CDR1 SGHNT, CDR2 YENEEA. V trimming: 5 bases; J trimming: 6 bases; junction bases outside the gene matches: 7.

The gene calls are TRBV7-2 and TRBJ1-1; TRBD1 matches at 11 bases. Per the germline V gene, CDR1 is SGHTA and CDR2 is FQGNSA. This CDR3 region has 13 residues. V dropped 5 bases and J dropped 9; count of bases not matched to a gene: 5. The CDR3 reads CASSQDRGRKAFF. In DNA, the CDR3 is TGTGCCAGCAGCCAGGACAGGGGGCGGAAAGCTTTCTTT.

The rearrangement joins TRBV4-1 to TRBJ1-6; 7 bases align to TRBD1. Germline V gives CDR1 MGHRA, CDR2 YSYEKL. Trimming cost V 4 bases and J 14 bases; bases outside gene matches: 11. The CDR3 runs 14 residues. The CDR3 sequence is CASSRLGDSPSLHF. CDR3 bases: TGCGCCAGCAGCCGCCTCGGGGACAGTCCGTCCCTCCACTTT.

This rearrangement joins TRBV5-1 to TRBJ2-1, with D perhaps TRBD2 (5 bases). Trimming took 4 bases from V and 0 from J, leaving 17 bases between them. Germline V gene lookup returns CDR1 SGHRS and CDR2 YFSETQ. This CDR3 is built from 17 residues. CDR3 in DNA: TGCGCCAGCAGCCGAGGAGGCGGACGAAGCTCCTACAATGAGCAGTTCTTC. Its translation is CASSRGGGRSSYNEQFF.

The V and J genes are TRBV7-9 and TRBJ1-2; a weak D match, TRBD1 (5 bases). Germline loops: CDR1 SEHNR, CDR2 FQNEAQ (reference sequence). The CDR3 has 13 amino acids. V was pared by 6 bases and J by 8 bases, with 16 bases between. CDR3 nucleotide sequence: TGTGCCAGCAGGCCTTCGGGGGGGGAAGGCTACACCTTC. Translated: CASRPSGGEGYTF.

The chain uses TRBV2 and TRBJ1-1, with TRBD1 matching 10 bases. With V trimmed by 6 bases and J by 4 bases, 8 bases remained unmatched. Germline values: CDR1 SNHLY, CDR2 FYNNEI. This CDR3 comprises 15 residues. The CDR3 nucleotides are TGTGCCAGCAGGAGACAGGGGGCGCCGGGCACTGAAGCTTTCTTT. This sequence encodes CASRRQGAPGTEAFF.